These T cell receptor beta chains were read from a single sample in a study of brain T cells in children with intractable seizures. Sequenced by immunoSEQ multiplex PCR; TCRdb stores in-frame clones only, minus some. The table has fewer than 150,000 clones, 90% to 95% seen once. Specimen: peripheral blood, collected at surgery. These receptor sequences come from a boy in the first two years of life with hemimegalencephaly and intractable seizures. Each CDR3 is given with its conserved first and last residue. The D gene is left open where the match is weak. Clone size appears in some rows only: once, few, many, or a class for an expanded clone.

V	size	D	J	length	CDR3	DNA
TRBV27	-	-	TRBJ1-5	18	CASSLKRGRQGGNQPQHF	TGTGCCAGCAGTTTAAAAAGGGGTCGGCAGGGTGGCAATCAGCCCCAGCATTTT
TRBV6-1	-	TRBD1	TRBJ2-2	16	CASSERGRGRTGELFF	TGTGCCAGCAGTGAAAGGGGCAGGGGGCGCACCGGGGAGCTGTTTTTT
TRBV6-2/TRBV6-3	-	-	TRBJ2-7	12	CASSRGGNEQYF	TGTGCCAGCAGTCGAGGGGGAAACGAGCAGTACTTC
TRBV5-1	-	TRBD2	TRBJ2-2	16	CASSQLAAHGAGELFF	TGCGCCAGCAGCCAACTAGCGGCCCATGGGGCCGGGGAGCTGTTTTTT
TRBV3-1/TRBV3-2	-	TRBD2	TRBJ2-1	22	CASSQAGKSPGLATRKYNEQFF	TGTGCCAGCAGCCAAGCGGGGAAAAGCCCGGGACTAGCGACCCGAAAATACAATGAGCAGTTCTTC
TRBV9	once	-	TRBJ1-1	15	CASSVGPGANTEAFF	TGTGCCAGCAGCGTCGGGCCAGGAGCGAACACTGAAGCTTTCTTT
TRBV28	-	TRBD1	TRBJ2-7	18	CASSYLLAPGQGRYEQYF	TGTGCCAGCAGCTACCTTCTTGCACCGGGACAGGGGAGGTACGAGCAGTACTTC
TRBV4-1	-	TRBD1	TRBJ2-5	16	CASSQDPSGQGETQYF	TGCGCCAGCAGCCAAGATCCCTCCGGACAGGGTGAGACCCAGTACTTC
TRBV2	-	-	TRBJ2-3	14	CASKYPATQDTQYF	TGTGCCAGCAAGTATCCCGCAACCCAAGATACGCAGTATTTT
TRBV7-2	-	TRBD2	TRBJ2-7	16	CASSLMASGSLYEQYF	TGTGCCAGCAGCTTAATGGCTAGCGGGAGTCTCTACGAGCAGTACTTC
TRBV4-3	-	-	TRBJ2-7	16	CASSQVARIATYEQYF	TGCGCCAGCAGCCAAGTAGCGAGAATCGCCACCTACGAGCAGTACTTC
TRBV19	-	-	TRBJ1-2	13	CASTLGRIYGYTF	TGTGCCAGTACCCTAGGACGGATCTATGGCTACACCTTC
TRBV21-1	-	-	TRBJ2-2	15	CARYWGGAGTGELFF	TGTGCCAGATATTGGGGGGGAGCGGGCACCGGGGAGCTGTTTTTT
TRBV28	-	-	TRBJ1-5	15	CASSPPGGRVQPQHF	TGTGCCAGCAGTCCACCCGGTGGGAGGGTACAGCCCCAGCATTTT
TRBV27	-	-	TRBJ1-6	16	CASSLGQGRDNSPLHF	TGTGCCAGCAGTTTGGGGCAGGGGCGAGATAATTCACCCCTCCACTTT
TRBV27	-	-	TRBJ2-1	14	CASSPGTVYNEQFF	TGTGCCAGCAGCCCCGGGACGGTCTACAATGAGCAGTTCTTC
TRBV29-1	once	-	TRBJ1-2	15	CSVEEGPSLSYGYTF	TGCAGCGTTGAGGAGGGACCATCTCTTAGCTATGGCTACACCTTC
TRBV5-1	-	-	TRBJ2-2	13	CASSPPRNGELFF	TGCGCCAGCAGCCCCCCGAGGAACGGGGAGCTGTTTTTT
TRBV4-1	-	-	TRBJ2-7	14	CASSQVEGRAEQYF	TGCGCCAGCAGCCAAGTGGAGGGGCGGGCCGAGCAGTACTTC
TRBV5-6	-	TRBD1	TRBJ1-3	16	CASSPRTGRTGNTIYF	TGTGCCAGCAGCCCCCGGACAGGGAGGACTGGAAACACCATATATTTT
TRBV10-1	-	TRBD2	TRBJ2-3	18	CASRIGRLAGGLWDTQYF	TGCGCCAGCAGAATTGGGAGACTAGCGGGGGGTTTGTGGGATACGCAGTATTTT
TRBV7-8	once	TRBD1	TRBJ1-1	14	CASSVRRDRGVSFF	TGTGCCAGCAGCGTTCGCCGGGACAGGGGGGTGTCTTTCTTT
TRBV5-1	-	-	TRBJ1-1	15	CASSLITGRNTEAFF	TGCGCCAGCAGCTTAATAACAGGGAGAAACACTGAAGCTTTCTTT
TRBV6-5	once	-	TRBJ1-2	12	CASSYSRYGYTF	TGTGCCAGCAGTTACTCCCGTTATGGCTACACCTTC
TRBV28	few	-	TRBJ1-6	15	CASIPFAGSNSPLHF	TGTGCCAGCATCCCTTTCGCGGGGTCTAATTCACCCCTCCACTTT
TRBV5-1	-	-	TRBJ2-6	16	CASSLAGKTGANVLTF	TGCGCCAGCAGCTTGGCGGGCAAGACTGGGGCCAACGTCCTGACTTTC
TRBV30	-	TRBD1	TRBJ2-7	14	CASEGQGAVYEQYF	TGTGCCTCCGAGGGGCAGGGGGCCGTCTACGAGCAGTACTTC
TRBV2	-	TRBD1	TRBJ1-1	15	CASHLKGAGGTEAFF	TGTGCCAGCCACCTCAAGGGGGCCGGTGGCACTGAAGCTTTCTTT
TRBV18	-	-	TRBJ1-1	15	CASSPHDALNTEAFF	TGTGCCAGCTCACCACACGACGCTCTGAACACTGAAGCTTTCTTT
TRBV7-5	-	-	TRBJ2-3	15	CVRRKVARVADTQYF	TGTGTCAGAAGAAAAGTAGCAAGGGTCGCAGATACGCAGTATTTT
TRBV10-1	-	-	TRBJ1-6	16	CASSEEQSSYNSPLHF	TGCGCCAGCAGTGAGGAACAGAGCTCCTATAATTCACCCCTCCACTTT
TRBV19	-	-	TRBJ1-1	15	CASSPGSSQIFEAFF	TGTGCCAGTAGTCCAGGGTCGAGCCAAATCTTTGAAGCTTTCTTT
TRBV5-1	once	-	TRBJ2-1	15	CASFETPSSYNEQFF	TGCGCCAGCTTTGAGACACCCAGCTCCTACAATGAGCAGTTCTTC
TRBV3-1/TRBV3-2	-	TRBD2	TRBJ2-1	16	CASSRTSGGSYNEQFF	TGTGCCAGCAGCAGGACTAGCGGGGGCTCCTACAATGAGCAGTTCTTC
TRBV19	-	-	TRBJ1-5	16	CASSSRDQGLNQPQHF	TGTGCCAGTAGTTCCCGTGACCAGGGCCTCAATCAGCCCCAGCATTTT
TRBV29-1	-	TRBD1	TRBJ2-7	13	CSVAGQPSYEQYF	TGCAGCGTTGCGGGACAGCCTTCCTACGAGCAGTACTTC
TRBV19	-	-	TRBJ1-6	16	CASSIGGKGYNSPLHF	TGTGCCAGTAGTATTGGGGGGAAGGGCTATAATTCACCCCTCCACTTT
TRBV27	-	-	TRBJ2-7	14	CASSSRTFYYEQYF	TGTGCCAGCAGTTCCAGGACATTTTACTACGAGCAGTACTTC
TRBV5-1	once	-	TRBJ2-7	12	CASSLGFEEQYF	TGCGCCAGCAGCTTGGGGTTCGAGGAGCAGTACTTC
TRBV29-1	-	TRBD2	TRBJ2-3	15	CSVEGTSDSTDTQYF	TGCAGCGTTGAAGGGACTAGCGATAGCACAGATACGCAGTATTTT
TRBV30	-	-	TRBJ2-5	13	CAWSDSPEETQYF	TGTGCCTGGAGTGATTCCCCCGAGGAGACCCAGTACTTC
TRBV7-8	-	-	TRBJ2-7	14	CASSLTRLRHEQYF	TGTGCCAGCAGCTTAACCAGGCTCAGGCACGAGCAGTACTTC
TRBV7-9	-	TRBD1	TRBJ1-2	12	CASSRTGDGYTF	TGTGCCAGCAGTCGGACAGGGGATGGCTACACCTTC
TRBV5-1	-	TRBD2	TRBJ2-1	15	CASSGGLASYNEQFF	TGCGCCAGCAGCGGAGGACTAGCGTCCTACAATGAGCAGTTCTTC
TRBV15	-	-	TRBJ2-1	17	CATSRDLAENYYNEQFF	TGTGCCACCAGCAGAGATCTTGCGGAAAACTATTACAATGAGCAGTTCTTC
TRBV28	-	-	TRBJ1-5	15	CASSPPRGGNQPQHF	TGTGCCAGCAGTCCACCCAGAGGGGGCAATCAGCCCCAGCATTTT